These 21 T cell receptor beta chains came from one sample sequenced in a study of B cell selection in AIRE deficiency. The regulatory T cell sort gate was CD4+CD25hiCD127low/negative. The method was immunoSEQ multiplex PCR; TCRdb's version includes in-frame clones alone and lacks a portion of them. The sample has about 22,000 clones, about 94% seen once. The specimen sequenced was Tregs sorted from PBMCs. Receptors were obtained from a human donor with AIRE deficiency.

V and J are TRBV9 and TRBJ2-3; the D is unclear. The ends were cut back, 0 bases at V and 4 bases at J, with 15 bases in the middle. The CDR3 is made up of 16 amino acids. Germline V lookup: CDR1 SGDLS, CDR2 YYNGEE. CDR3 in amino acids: CASSVAITHRADTQYF. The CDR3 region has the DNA TGTGCCAGCAGCGTAGCAATAACTCATCGGGCAGATACGCAGTATTTT. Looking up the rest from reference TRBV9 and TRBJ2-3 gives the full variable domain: DSGVTQTPKHLITATGQRVTLRCSPRSGDLSVYWYQQSLDQGLQFLIQYYNGEERAKGNILERFSAQQFPDLHSELNLSSLELGDSALYFCASSVAITHRADTQYFGPGTRLTVL.

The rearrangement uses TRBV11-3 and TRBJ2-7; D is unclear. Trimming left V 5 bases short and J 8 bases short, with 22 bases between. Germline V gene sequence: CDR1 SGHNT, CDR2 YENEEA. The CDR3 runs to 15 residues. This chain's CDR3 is CASSLMGVSPFKQYF. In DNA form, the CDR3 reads TGTGCCAGCAGCCTCATGGGCGTCAGCCCTTTTAAGCAGTACTTC.

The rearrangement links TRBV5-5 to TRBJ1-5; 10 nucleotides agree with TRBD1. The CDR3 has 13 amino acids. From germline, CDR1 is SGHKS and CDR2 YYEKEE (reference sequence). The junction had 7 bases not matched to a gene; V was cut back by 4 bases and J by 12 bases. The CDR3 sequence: CASSAAWTGGQHF. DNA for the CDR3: TGTGCCAGCAGCGCAGCGTGGACAGGGGGCCAGCATTTT.

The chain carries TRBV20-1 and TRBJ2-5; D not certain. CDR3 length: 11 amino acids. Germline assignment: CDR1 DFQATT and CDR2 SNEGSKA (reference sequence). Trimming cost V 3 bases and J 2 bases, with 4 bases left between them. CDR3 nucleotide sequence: TGCAGTGCTAGGGAGCAAGAGACCCAGTACTTC. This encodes CSAREQETQYF.

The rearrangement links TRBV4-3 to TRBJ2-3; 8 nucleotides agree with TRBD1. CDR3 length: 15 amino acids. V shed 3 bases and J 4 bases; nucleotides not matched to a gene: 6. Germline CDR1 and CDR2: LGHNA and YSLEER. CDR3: CASSQYRGFADTQYF. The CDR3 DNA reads TGCGCCAGCAGCCAGTACAGGGGGTTCGCAGATACGCAGTATTTT.

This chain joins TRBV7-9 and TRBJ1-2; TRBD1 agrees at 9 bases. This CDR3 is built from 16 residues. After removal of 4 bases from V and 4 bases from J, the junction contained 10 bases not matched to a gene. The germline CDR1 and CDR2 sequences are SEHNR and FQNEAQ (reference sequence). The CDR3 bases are TGTGCCAGCAGCTCGTTACTGGGACAGGGACCCTATGGCTACACCTTC. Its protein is CASSSLLGQGPYGYTF.

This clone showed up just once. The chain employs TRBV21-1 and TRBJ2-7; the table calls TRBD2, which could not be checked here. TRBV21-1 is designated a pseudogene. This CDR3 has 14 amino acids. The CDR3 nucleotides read TGTGCCAGCAGCTCCACAGCGGTGTCCTACGAGCAGTACTTC. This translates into CASSSTAVSYEQYF.

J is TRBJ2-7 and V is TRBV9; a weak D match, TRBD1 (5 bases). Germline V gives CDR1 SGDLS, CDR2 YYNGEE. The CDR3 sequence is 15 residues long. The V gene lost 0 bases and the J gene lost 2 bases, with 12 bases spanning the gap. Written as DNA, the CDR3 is TGTGCCAGCAGCGTAGGCCCAGGGCCGGCCTACGAGCAGTACTTC. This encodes CASSVGPGPAYEQYF.

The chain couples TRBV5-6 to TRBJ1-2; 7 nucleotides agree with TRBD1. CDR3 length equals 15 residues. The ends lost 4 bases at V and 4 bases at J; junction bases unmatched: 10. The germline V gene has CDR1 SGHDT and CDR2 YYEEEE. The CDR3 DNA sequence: TGTGCCAGCAGCGGGACAGCCGTAGTGGGCTATGGCTACACCTTC. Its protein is CASSGTAVVGYGYTF.

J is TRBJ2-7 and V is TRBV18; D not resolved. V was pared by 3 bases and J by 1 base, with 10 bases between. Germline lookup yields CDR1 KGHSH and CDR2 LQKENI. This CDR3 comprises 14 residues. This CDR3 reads CASSPYQGSYEQYF. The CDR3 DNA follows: TGTGCCAGCTCACCTTATCAAGGGTCCTACGAGCAGTACTTC.

This CDR3 is CASIGQANEQFF. The CDR3 bases are TGTGCCAGCATCGGACAGGCCAATGAGCAGTTCTTC. V usage is TRBV28 and J usage is TRBJ2-1; TRBD1 aligns across 7 bases. Germline CDR1 and CDR2: MDHEN and SYDVKM. The V segment lost 7 bases and the J segment 6 bases; nucleotides outside the gene matches: 3. The CDR3 contains 12 residues.

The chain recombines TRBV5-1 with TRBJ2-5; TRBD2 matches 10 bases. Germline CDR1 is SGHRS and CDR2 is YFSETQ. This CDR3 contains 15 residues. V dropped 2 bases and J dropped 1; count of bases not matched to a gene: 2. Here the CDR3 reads CASSLRTSGQETQYF. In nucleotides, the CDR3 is TGCGCCAGCAGCTTACGGACTAGCGGCCAAGAGACCCAGTACTTC.

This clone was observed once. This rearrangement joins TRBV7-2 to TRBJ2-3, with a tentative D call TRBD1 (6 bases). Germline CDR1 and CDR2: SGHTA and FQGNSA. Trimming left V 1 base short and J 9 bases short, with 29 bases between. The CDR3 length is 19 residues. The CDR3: CASSLVPPTGSYFRGTQYF. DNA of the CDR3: TGTGCCAGCAGCTTAGTTCCTCCCACTGGGTCCTACTTCAGGGGAACGCAGTATTTT.

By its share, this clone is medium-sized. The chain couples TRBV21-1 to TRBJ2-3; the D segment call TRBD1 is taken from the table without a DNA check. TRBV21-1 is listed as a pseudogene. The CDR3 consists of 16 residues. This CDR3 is CASSNTGYLSTDTQYF. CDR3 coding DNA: TGTGCCAGCAGCAATACAGGGTACCTTAGCACAGATACGCAGTATTTT.

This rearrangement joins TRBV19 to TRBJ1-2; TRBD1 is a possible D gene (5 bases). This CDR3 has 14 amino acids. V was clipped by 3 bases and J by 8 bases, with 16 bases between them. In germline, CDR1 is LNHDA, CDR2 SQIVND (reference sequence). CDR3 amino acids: CASSMRGATVGYTF. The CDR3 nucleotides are TGTGCCAGTAGTATGAGAGGGGCCACCGTAGGCTACACCTTC.

CDR3 residues: CASSLAREYEQYF. Written as DNA, the CDR3 is TGTGCCAGCAGCTTAGCACGTGAATACGAGCAGTACTTC. V and J are TRBV7-9 and TRBJ2-7; no clear D. CDR3 length equals 13 residues. Germline CDR1 SEHNR, CDR2 FQNEAQ (reference sequence). The V gene lost 0 bases and the J gene lost 4 bases, with 7 bases spanning the gap.

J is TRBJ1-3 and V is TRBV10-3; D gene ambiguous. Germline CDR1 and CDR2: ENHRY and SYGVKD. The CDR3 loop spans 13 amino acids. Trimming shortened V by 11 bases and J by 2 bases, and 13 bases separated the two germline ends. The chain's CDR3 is CAGAPQAGNTIYF. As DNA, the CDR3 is TGTGCCGGAGCCCCCCAAGCTGGAAACACCATATATTTT.

CDR3 residues: CASRGSGGTDTQYF. CDR3 bases: TGTGCCAGCCGCGGGAGCGGAGGCACAGATACGCAGTATTTT. This chain connects TRBV19 to TRBJ2-3; the match to TRBD2 covers 7 bases. The CDR3 covers 14 residues. V lost 9 bases to trimming and J lost 1 base; unmatched junction nucleotides: 7. Germline assignment: CDR1 LNHDA and CDR2 SQIVND (reference sequence).

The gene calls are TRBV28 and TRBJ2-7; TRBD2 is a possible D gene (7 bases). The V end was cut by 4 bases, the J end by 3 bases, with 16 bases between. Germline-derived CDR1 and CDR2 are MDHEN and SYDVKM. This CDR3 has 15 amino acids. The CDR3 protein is CASSSTGGLSYEQYF. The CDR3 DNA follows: TGTGCCAGCAGTTCAACGGGGGGCCTCAGCTACGAGCAGTACTTC.

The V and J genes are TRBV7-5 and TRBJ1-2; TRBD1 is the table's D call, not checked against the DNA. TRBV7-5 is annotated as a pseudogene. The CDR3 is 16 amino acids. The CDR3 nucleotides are TGTGTCAGAAGCTCCCGCCGGGACAGGGGGAACTATGGCTACACCTTC. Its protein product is CVRSSRRDRGNYGYTF.

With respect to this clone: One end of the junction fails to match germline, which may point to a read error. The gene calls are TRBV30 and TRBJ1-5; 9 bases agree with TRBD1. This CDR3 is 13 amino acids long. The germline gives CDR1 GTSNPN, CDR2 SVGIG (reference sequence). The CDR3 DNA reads TGTGCCTGGTCGGACAGGGGAAGTATGCCCCGGCATTTT. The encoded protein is CAWSDRGSMPRHF.